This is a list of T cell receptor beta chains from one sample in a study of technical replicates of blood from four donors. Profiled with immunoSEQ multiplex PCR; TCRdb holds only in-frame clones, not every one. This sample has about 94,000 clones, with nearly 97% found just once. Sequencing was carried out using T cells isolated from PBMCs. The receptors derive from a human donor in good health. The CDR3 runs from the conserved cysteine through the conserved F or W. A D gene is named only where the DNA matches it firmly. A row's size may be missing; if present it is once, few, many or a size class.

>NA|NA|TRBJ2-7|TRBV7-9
CASSGEGEALQGSYEQYF
TGTGCCAGCAGCGGCGAAGGAGAGGCGCTTCAGGGCTCCTACGAGCAGTACTTC
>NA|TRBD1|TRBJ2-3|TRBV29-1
CSFADRGPLDTQYF
TGCAGCTTTGCGGACAGGGGCCCCCTGGATACGCAGTATTTT
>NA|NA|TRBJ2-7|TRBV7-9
CASSLRSYEQYF
TGTGCCTCCTCGCTGCGTTCCTACGAGCAGTACTTC
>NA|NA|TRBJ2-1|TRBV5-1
CASSLGQLRSSYNEQFF
TGCGCCAGCAGCTTGGGTCAGCTGCGGAGCTCCTACAATGAGCAGTTCTTC
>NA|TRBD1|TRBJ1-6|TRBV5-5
CASSRLGGQSNSPLHF
TGTGCCAGCAGCCGGCTCGGGGGACAGAGTAATTCACCCCTCCACTTT
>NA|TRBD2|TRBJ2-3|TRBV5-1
CASSSRTSGDIDTQYF
TGCGCCAGCAGCTCCAGGACTAGCGGGGATATAGATACGCAGTATTTT
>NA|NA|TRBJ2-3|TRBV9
CASSVAVDLYTDTQYF
TGTGCCAGCAGCGTAGCTGTGGACTTATACACAGATACGCAGTATTTT
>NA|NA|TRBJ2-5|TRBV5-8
CASSRMTGSETQYF
TGTGCCAGCAGCCGGATGACAGGTTCCGAGACCCAGTACTTC
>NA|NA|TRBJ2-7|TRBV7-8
CASSQLYEQYF
TGTGCCAGCAGCCAACTCTACGAGCAGTACTTC
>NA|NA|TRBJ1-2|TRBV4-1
CASSQDDAEAPYGYTF
TGCGCCAGCAGCCAAGATGACGCCGAAGCGCCTTATGGCTACACCTTC
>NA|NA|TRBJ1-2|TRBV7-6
CASSLAPRTESNYGYTF
TGTGCCAGCAGCTTAGCCCCGAGGACAGAAAGTAACTATGGCTACACCTTC
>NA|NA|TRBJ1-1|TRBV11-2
CASSLEGSGVMNTEAFF
TGTGCCAGCAGCTTAGAGGGAAGCGGGGTTATGAACACTGAAGCTTTCTTT
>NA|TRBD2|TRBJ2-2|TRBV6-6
CASSASGVRTGELFF
TGTGCCAGCAGTGCTAGCGGGGTGCGTACCGGGGAGCTGTTTTTT
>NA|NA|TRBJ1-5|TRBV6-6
CASSRQTDSNQPQHF
TGTGCCAGCAGTAGACAGACCGATAGCAATCAGCCCCAGCATTTT
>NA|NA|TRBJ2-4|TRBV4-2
CASSQEVRAKNIQYF
TGTGCCAGCAGCCAAGAAGTGCGAGCCAAAAACATTCAGTACTTC
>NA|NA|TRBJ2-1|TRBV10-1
CASSRANPGYNEQFF
TGCGCCAGCAGCCGTGCGAACCCGGGGTACAATGAGCAGTTCTTC
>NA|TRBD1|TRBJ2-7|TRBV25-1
CASSGTGAPYEQYF
TGTGCCAGCAGTGGGACAGGGGCCCCCTACGAGCAGTACTTC
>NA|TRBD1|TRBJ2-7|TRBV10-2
CASSGPDRGNYEQYF
TGCGCCAGCAGTGGCCCGGACAGGGGTAACTACGAGCAGTACTTC
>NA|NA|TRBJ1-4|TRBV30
CAWSVGAGVNEKLFF
TGTGCCTGGAGTGTAGGGGCAGGGGTTAATGAAAAACTGTTTTTT
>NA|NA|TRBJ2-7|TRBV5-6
CASSADFRSYEQYF
TGTGCCAGCAGCGCCGACTTTCGCTCCTACGAGCAGTACTTC
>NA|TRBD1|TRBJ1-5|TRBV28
CASSRTGGSQPQHF
TGTGCCAGCAGTAGGACAGGGGGTTCTCAGCCCCAGCATTTT
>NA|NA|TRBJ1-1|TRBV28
CATGGTQLPVFF
TGTGCCACCGGGGGGACCCAGCTCCCGGTTTTCTTT
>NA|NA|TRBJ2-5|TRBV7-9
CASRKEYQETQYF
TGTGCCAGCAGGAAAGAGTACCAAGAGACCCAGTACTTC
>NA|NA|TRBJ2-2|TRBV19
CASSISEAGELFF
TGTGCCAGTAGTATTTCGGAGGCGGGGGAGCTGTTTTTT
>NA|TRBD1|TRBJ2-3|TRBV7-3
CASSPWTGPRDTQYF
TGTGCCAGCAGCCCGTGGACAGGGCCACGAGATACGCAGTATTTT
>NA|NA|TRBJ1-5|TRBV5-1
CASLWTEVQPQHF
TGCGCCAGCCTGTGGACAGAGGTCCAGCCCCAGCATTTT
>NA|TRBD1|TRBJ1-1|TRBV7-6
CASSPTDREAFF
TGTGCCAGCAGCCCAACGGACAGGGAAGCTTTCTTT
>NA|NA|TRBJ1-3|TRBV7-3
CASSLSGAGNTIYF
TGTGCCAGCAGCTTATCAGGGGCTGGAAACACCATATATTTT
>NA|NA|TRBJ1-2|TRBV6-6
CASRRFTGQWDGYTF
TGTGCCAGCAGACGATTCACAGGGCAATGGGATGGCTACACCTTC
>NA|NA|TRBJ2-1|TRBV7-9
CASSLGGFQFF
TGTGCCAGCAGCTTAGGAGGGTTTCAGTTCTTC
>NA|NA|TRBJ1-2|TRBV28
CASSLRSPISGYTF
TGTGCCAGCAGTTTGCGGTCCCCCATATCCGGCTACACCTTC
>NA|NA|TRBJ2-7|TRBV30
CAWRLTGTYEQYF
TGTGCCTGGAGATTGACGGGGACCTACGAGCAGTACTTC
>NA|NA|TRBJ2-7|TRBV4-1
CASSQPGRRDEQYF
TGCGCCAGCAGCCAACCGGGCCGGCGGGACGAGCAGTACTTC
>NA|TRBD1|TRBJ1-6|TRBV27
CASSRDRGWDSPLHF
TGTGCCAGCAGCCGGGACAGGGGTTGGGATTCACCCCTCCACTTT
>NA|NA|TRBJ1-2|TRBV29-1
CSVVTGFSPYGYTF
TGCAGCGTTGTCACAGGGTTTTCACCCTATGGCTACACCTTC
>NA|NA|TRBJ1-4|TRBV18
CASRPLEGEEKLFF
TGTGCCAGCCGCCCCTTGGAGGGAGAGGAAAAACTGTTTTTT
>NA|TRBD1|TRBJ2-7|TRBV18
CASSPRGQGLEQYF
TGTGCCAGCTCACCACGGGGACAGGGGTTGGAGCAGTACTTC
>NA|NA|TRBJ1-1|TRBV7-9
CASSLGANTEAFF
TGTGCCAGCAGCTTAGGGGCGAACACTGAAGCTTTCTTT
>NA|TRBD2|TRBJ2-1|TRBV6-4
CASSEGTSGNEQFF
TGTGCCAGCAGTGAAGGGACTAGCGGCAATGAGCAGTTCTTC
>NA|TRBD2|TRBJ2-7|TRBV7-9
CASSPQTSGRPGEQYF
TGTGCCAGCAGCCCACAGACTAGCGGGAGGCCGGGGGAGCAGTACTTC
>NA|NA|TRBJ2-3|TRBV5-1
CASSLGLVGGDTQYF
TGCGCCAGCAGCTTGGGGCTGGTGGGGGGAGATACGCAGTATTTT
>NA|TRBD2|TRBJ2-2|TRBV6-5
CASSYLAGTGELFF
TGTGCCAGCAGTTACTTAGCGGGCACCGGGGAGCTGTTTTTT
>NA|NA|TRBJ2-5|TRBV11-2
CASSPKGGAGETQYF
TGTGCCAGCAGCCCAAAAGGGGGGGCAGGGGAGACCCAGTACTTC
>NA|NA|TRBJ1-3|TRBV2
CASRSQGSGNTIYF
TGTGCCAGCAGATCGCAGGGCTCTGGAAACACCATATATTTT
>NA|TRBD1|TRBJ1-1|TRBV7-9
CASSSQYDRGHTEAFF
TGTGCCAGCAGCTCACAATACGACAGGGGACACACTGAAGCTTTCTTT
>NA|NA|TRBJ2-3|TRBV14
CASRPQGTNFTDTQYF
TGTGCCAGCAGGCCCCAGGGGACCAACTTCACAGATACGCAGTATTTT
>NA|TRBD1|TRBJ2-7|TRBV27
CASSRGQGRGEQYF
TGTGCCAGCAGCCGGGGACAGGGTAGAGGCGAGCAGTACTTC
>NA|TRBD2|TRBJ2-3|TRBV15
CATSRVPSGLLTDTQYF
TGTGCCACCAGCAGAGTCCCTAGCGGACTTCTGACAGATACGCAGTATTTT
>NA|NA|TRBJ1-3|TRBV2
CAGIWGAGNTIYF
TGTGCCGGCATCTGGGGCGCCGGAAACACCATATATTTT
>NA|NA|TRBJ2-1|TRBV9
CASSVDGRSHDDYSYNEQFF
TGTGCCAGCAGCGTAGACGGCAGATCCCACGACGACTACTCCTACAATGAGCAGTTCTTC
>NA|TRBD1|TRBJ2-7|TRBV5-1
CASSLASGGYEQYF
TGCGCCAGCAGCTTGGCTTCAGGGGGCTACGAGCAGTACTTC
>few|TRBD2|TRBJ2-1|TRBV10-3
CAISEPSGRPNEQFF
TGTGCCATCAGTGAGCCCAGCGGGAGGCCCAATGAGCAGTTCTTC
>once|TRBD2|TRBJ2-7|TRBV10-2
CASSEDVWPGTSEQYF
TGCGCCAGCAGTGAGGATGTGTGGCCCGGGACTAGCGAGCAGTACTTC